These T cell receptor beta chains were read from a single sample in a study of blood T cell repertoires in COVID-19. Only in-frame clones appear in the TCRdb table, and some are missing; sequencing was by immunoSEQ multiplex PCR. In the table there are some 150,000 clones, roughly 87% of which are singletons. The sequenced sample consisted of peripheral blood. These TCRs come from a woman aged 55-70 years who had recovered from COVID-19. CDR3s include the opening cysteine and the closing phenylalanine or tryptophan. A D gene is named only where the DNA matches it firmly. A row's size may be missing; if present it is once, few, many or a size class.

>TRBV6-5|NA|TRBD2|TRBJ2-2
TGTGCCAGCAAGAAGCGGGGGGAAACCGGGGAGCTGTTTTTT
CASKKRGETGELFF
>TRBV5-1|NA|NA|TRBJ2-5
TGCGCCAGCAGCTTGGCCTCAGGGGGGTTTAGGCTAGAGACCCAGTACTTC
CASSLASGGFRLETQYF
>TRBV7-9|once|TRBD1|TRBJ2-1
TGTGCCAGCAGCTTATTAGAGACAGGGAATTCTGAGCAGTTCTTC
CASSLLETGNSEQFF
>TRBV18|NA|NA|TRBJ2-7
TGTGCCAGCTCACCCTTTGGCGACAGGAGATACGAGCAGTACTTC
CASSPFGDRRYEQYF
>TRBV19|NA|NA|TRBJ1-5
TGTGCCAGCGGTCCTGCCCCGTGGGGAGATCAGCCCCAGCATTTT
CASGPAPWGDQPQHF
>TRBV7-9|once|NA|TRBJ2-7
TGTGCCAGCAGCTTAGTTAATGACGAGCAGTACTTC
CASSLVNDEQYF
>TRBV27|NA|NA|TRBJ1-2
TGTGCCAGCAGCCGTACAGACAGAACCTATGGCTACACCTTC
CASSRTDRTYGYTF
>TRBV7-2|NA|NA|TRBJ2-3
TGTGCCAGCAGCTTAGCGGGGGGACGGCTAAGCACAGATACGCAGTATTTT
CASSLAGGRLSTDTQYF
>TRBV5-1|NA|NA|TRBJ1-2
TGCGCCAGCACCGACGGACAGAACTATGGCTACACCTTC
CASTDGQNYGYTF
>TRBV5-1|NA|NA|TRBJ2-3
TGCGCCAGCAGCTTGCCAGGCCCCCTCGGCACAGATACGCAGTATTTT
CASSLPGPLGTDTQYF
>TRBV3-1/TRBV3-2|NA|NA|TRBJ1-3
TGTGCCAGCAGCCAGAACTTTAACCGACAGGGAAACACCATATATTTT
CASSQNFNRQGNTIYF
>TRBV2|NA|TRBD1|TRBJ1-2
TGTGCCAGCGCCGGGACAGGGGGTTCTGGCTACACCTTC
CASAGTGGSGYTF
>TRBV27|NA|NA|TRBJ2-7
TGTGCCAGCAGTTTAGCAGGACAGCCCTACGAGCAGTACTTC
CASSLAGQPYEQYF
>TRBV30|NA|NA|TRBJ1-6
TGTGCCTGGAGTATCGGGGTTTTCGATTCACCCCTCCACTTT
CAWSIGVFDSPLHF
>TRBV25-1|NA|NA|TRBJ2-3
TGTGCCAGCAGTGAATCTGGGGGGAGCACAGATACGCAGTATTTT
CASSESGGSTDTQYF
>TRBV7-2|NA|TRBD1|TRBJ1-1
TGTGCCAGCAGCCGTAGGACAGGGAAAGCTTTCTTT
CASSRRTGKAFF
>TRBV4-1|NA|NA|TRBJ1-4
TGCGCCAGCAGCCAACGGGGGGAGAGTGAAAAACTGTTTTTT
CASSQRGESEKLFF
>TRBV11-3|NA|TRBD2|TRBJ2-3
TGTGCCAGCAGCCGAGGAGGGGCTAGCGGGGGGAGCGGAGATACGCAGTATTTT
CASSRGGASGGSGDTQYF
>TRBV28|NA|NA|TRBJ1-5
TGTGCCAGCAGCCCTCAGGGTATCGGCAATCAGCCCCAGCATTTT
CASSPQGIGNQPQHF
>TRBV6-6|once|TRBD1|TRBJ2-7
TGTGCCAGCAGTTACGGACAGGGGGGCTACGAGCAGTACTTC
CASSYGQGGYEQYF
>TRBV4-2|NA|NA|TRBJ2-3
TGTGCCAGCAGCCAAGATTCTGGCGGGGGCATTGGGGATACGCAGTATTTT
CASSQDSGGGIGDTQYF
>TRBV5-1|NA|NA|TRBJ1-6
TGCGCCAGCAGCTTGGACCAGACGAGGAATTCACCCCTCCACTTT
CASSLDQTRNSPLHF
>TRBV28|NA|NA|TRBJ2-3
TGTGCCAGCAGTCACTCCCTCACAGATACGCAGTATTTT
CASSHSLTDTQYF
>TRBV6-5|once|NA|TRBJ2-7
TGTGCCAGCAGTCGGAACAGGGACGTAGCCTACGAGCAGTACTTC
CASSRNRDVAYEQYF
>TRBV7-8|NA|NA|TRBJ2-2
TGTGCCAGCAGCTTACGGGGAAGGACCGGGGAGCTGTTTTTT
CASSLRGRTGELFF
>TRBV9|NA|TRBD2|TRBJ2-3
TGTGCCAGCAGTAGTGGGGGACTAGCGGGCACAGATACGCAGTATTTT
CASSSGGLAGTDTQYF
>TRBV12-3/TRBV12-4|NA|TRBD1|TRBJ2-5
TGTGCCAGCAGTTTAGGGACAGGGTCAACCCAGTACTTC
CASSLGTGSTQYF
>TRBV28|NA|NA|TRBJ2-7
TGTGCCAGCAGTTTAAAGTTTTCCGGCTACGAGCAGTACTTC
CASSLKFSGYEQYF
>TRBV7-9|NA|NA|TRBJ2-4
TGTGCCAGCAGCTTAGTAACCGGAAACATTCAGTACTTC
CASSLVTGNIQYF
>TRBV4-1|NA|TRBD2|TRBJ2-3
TGCGCCAGCAGCACGGGGTGGGCGGGGGAGTCCAGCACAGATACGCAGTATTTT
CASSTGWAGESSTDTQYF
>TRBV6-5|NA|TRBD1|TRBJ1-2
TGTGCCAGCAGCCAAGACAGGGGCTATGGCTACACCTTC
CASSQDRGYGYTF
>TRBV6-2/TRBV6-3|NA|TRBD2|TRBJ2-1
TGTGCCAGCAGTTATGAGCGGGGGGGATATAGGAATGAGCAGTTCTTC
CASSYERGGYRNEQFF
>TRBV12-3/TRBV12-4|NA|NA|TRBJ1-2
TGTGCCAGCAGGTCAGGGACTTTTGGCTACACCTTC
CASRSGTFGYTF
>TRBV3-1/TRBV3-2|NA|NA|TRBJ1-3
TGTGCCAGCAGCCAAGCCCCAACAGGAGCAGGAAACACCATATATTTT
CASSQAPTGAGNTIYF
>TRBV20-1|once|TRBD2|TRBJ2-3
TGCAGTGCTAGTCCCGGACTAGCGGGGGGGGATACGCAGTATTTT
CSASPGLAGGDTQYF
>TRBV4-2|once|NA|TRBJ1-5
TGTGCCAGCAGCCAAGGTTCCAGTTATAGCAATCAGCCCCAGCATTTT
CASSQGSSYSNQPQHF
>TRBV9|NA|TRBD2|TRBJ2-7
TGTGCCAGCAGCCCCCCTGGCGGGGGGGCCGTCGAGCAGTACTTC
CASSPPGGGAVEQYF
>TRBV9|NA|TRBD1|TRBJ2-3
TGTGCCAGCAGTGCCGGGACAGGGGTCACAGATACGCAGTATTTT
CASSAGTGVTDTQYF
>TRBV7-2|NA|TRBD2|TRBJ2-3
TGTGCCAGCAGCTTCCTACTAGCGGGGGGTGCAGATACGCAGTATTTT
CASSFLLAGGADTQYF
>TRBV27|NA|NA|TRBJ1-2
TGTGCCAGCAGTTTCAACAGCGGGACTGTCTATGGCTACACCTTC
CASSFNSGTVYGYTF
>TRBV18|NA|TRBD1|TRBJ2-3
TGTGCCAGCTCACCGGCGACAGGGAATGGGGTCTTGGAGCAGTATTTT
CASSPATGNGVLEQYF
>TRBV5-1|NA|TRBD2|TRBJ2-3
TGCGCCAGCAGCTTGAGCGGGAAGAGCACAGATACGCAGTATTTT
CASSLSGKSTDTQYF
>TRBV3-1/TRBV3-2|NA|TRBD1|TRBJ1-1
TGTGCCAGCAGCCAAACTGACAGGGACACTGAAGCTTTCTTT
CASSQTDRDTEAFF
>TRBV12-3/TRBV12-4|NA|NA|TRBJ2-5
TGTGCCAGCAGTCTGGGACACTCCCAGTACTTC
CASSLGHSQYF
>TRBV5-1|once|NA|TRBJ2-7
TGCGCCAGCAGCTTCACCGAGACCTACGAGCAGTACTTC
CASSFTETYEQYF
>TRBV20-1|once|NA|TRBJ2-1
TGCAGTGCCCGCCTAAACTATGAGCAGTTCTTC
CSARLNYEQFF
>TRBV30|few|NA|TRBJ2-5
TGTGCCTGGAGTGAGAGGGAGACCCAGTACTTC
CAWSERETQYF
>TRBV4-3|NA|NA|TRBJ1-6
TGCGCCAGCAGCCACCAGGTCAGGTCGGGGGGGTCACCCCTCCACTTT
CASSHQVRSGGSPLHF
>TRBV9|NA|TRBD1|TRBJ1-3
TGTGCCAGCAGTTCCGCTCGGGACAGGGGGCTCCTCAGCTCTGGAAACACCATATATTTT
CASSSARDRGLLSSGNTIYF
>TRBV19|few|NA|TRBJ1-5
TGTGCCAGTAGTATGGGGTTACAGGGAAATCAGCCCCAGCATTTT
CASSMGLQGNQPQHF
>TRBV27|NA|TRBD1|TRBJ1-5
TGTGCCAGCAGTTGGGACAGGAATCAGCCCCAGCATTTT
CASSWDRNQPQHF
>TRBV5-1|NA|TRBD1|TRBJ1-1
TGCGCCAGCAGCTACTCCGTACAGGGGCTGAACACTGAAGCTTTCTTT
CASSYSVQGLNTEAFF
>TRBV11-2|NA|NA|TRBJ1-1
TGTGCCAGCAGCTTAGGGGGGGGGCTCACTGAAGCTTTCTTT
CASSLGGGLTEAFF
>TRBV18|NA|NA|TRBJ1-1
TGTGCCAGCTCACCACTGAGAGACACTGAAGCTTTCTTT
CASSPLRDTEAFF
>TRBV6-1|NA|TRBD1|TRBJ1-5
TGTGCCAGCACTGAAAGGGGACAGTCAGATCCCCAGCATTTT
CASTERGQSDPQHF